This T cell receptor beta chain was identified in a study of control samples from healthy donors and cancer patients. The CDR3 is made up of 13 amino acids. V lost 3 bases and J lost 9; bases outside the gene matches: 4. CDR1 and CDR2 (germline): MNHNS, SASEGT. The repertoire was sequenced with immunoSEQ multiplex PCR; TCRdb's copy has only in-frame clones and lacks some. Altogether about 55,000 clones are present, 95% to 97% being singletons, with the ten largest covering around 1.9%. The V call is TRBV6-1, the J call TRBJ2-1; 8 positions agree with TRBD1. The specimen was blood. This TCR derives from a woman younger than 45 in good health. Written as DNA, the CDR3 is TGTGCCAGCAGTGACAGGGGGCTACCTGAGCAGTTCTTC. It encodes CASSDRGLPEQFF.